What follows are 19 T cell receptor beta chains derived from one specimen sequenced in a study of T cell responses to AZD1222 COVID-19 vaccine. Assay used: immunoSEQ multiplex PCR; TCRdb lists only in-frame clones, some missing. The sample has under 200,000 clones; over 75% are singletons. Material: peripheral blood, obtained on day 0 of AZD1222 vaccination. These TCRs come from an adult in good health.

This rearrangement joins TRBV27 to TRBJ1-1; TRBD1 agrees at 9 bases. V shed 3 bases, J shed 1 base, and the junction held 6 bases outside the gene matches. CDR3 size: 16 residues. Germline V gene sequence: CDR1 MNHEY, CDR2 SMNVEV (reference sequence). CDR3 DNA: TGTGCCAGCAGTTTGTTACCGGGACAGGGGAACACTGAAGCTTTCTTT. Its protein product is CASSLLPGQGNTEAFF.

This chain uses TRBV27 with TRBJ1-6; D uncertain. Trimming removed 10 bases from V and 6 bases from J, with 16 bases in between. There are 14 residues in the CDR3. CDR1 MNHEY and CDR2 SMNVEV come from the germline V gene (reference sequence). The CDR3 DNA follows: TGTGCCATCGGACGGACGGACTTTAATTCACCCCTCCACTTT. This codes for CAIGRTDFNSPLHF.

This clone appeared once. The chain combines TRBV19 with TRBJ1-2, with D tentatively TRBD1 (6 bases). The CDR3 is 14 amino acids. Germline lookup yields CDR1 LNHDA and CDR2 SQIVND (reference sequence). Trimming stripped 6 bases from V and 7 bases from J, with 18 bases between. CDR3 in amino acids: CASRRTELKRGYTF. DNA for the CDR3: TGTGCCAGTAGAAGGACAGAGTTGAAGCGTGGCTACACCTTC.

The chain has TRBV6-5 and TRBJ1-5; no reliable D call. The CDR3 loop spans 13 amino acids. Germline CDR1 MNHEY, CDR2 SVGAGI. V gave up 2 bases and J gave up 3 bases, with 5 bases separating them. CDR3 in amino acids: CASSYSFNQPQHF. In DNA form, the CDR3 reads TGTGCCAGCAGTTACAGCTTCAATCAGCCCCAGCATTTT.

This clone was seen a single time. The chain uses TRBV7-9 and TRBJ2-5; D is possibly TRBD1 (6 bases). The V and J ends lost 3 bases and 5 bases respectively, with 10 bases between them. The germline gives CDR1 SEHNR, CDR2 FQNEAQ (reference sequence). There are 13 residues in the CDR3. The CDR3 is CASSFGQLETQYF. The CDR3 bases are TGTGCCAGCAGCTTCGGACAGCTTGAGACCCAGTACTTC.

The V and J genes are TRBV19 and TRBJ2-6; perhaps TRBD1 as D (6 bases). CDR1 is LNHDA, CDR2 SQIVND, per germline (reference sequence). With 3 bases removed from V and 3 bases from J, the gap between germline ends came to 15 bases. The CDR3 contains 17 residues. The CDR3 nucleotides read TGTGCCAGTAGTATGAAGGCAGGGGTGCGTGGGGCCAACGTCCTGACTTTC. It specifies CASSMKAGVRGANVLTF.

This sequence joins TRBV7-6 and TRBJ2-1; 16 bases agree with TRBD2. Germline loops: CDR1 SGHVS, CDR2 FNYEAQ. V lost 5 bases, J lost 0 bases, and 7 bases stayed unmatched. The CDR3 is made up of 19 amino acids. CDR3 residues: CASSGGTSGGESSYNEQFF. Written as DNA, the CDR3 is TGTGCCAGCAGCGGCGGGACTAGCGGGGGGGAAAGCTCCTACAATGAGCAGTTCTTC.

The CDR3 DNA sequence: TGCGCCAGCAGTCAATCGGGGGGAACCCCACGCTATGGCTACACCTTC. It encodes CASSQSGGTPRYGYTF. The rearrangement links TRBV23-1 to TRBJ1-2; D is perhaps TRBD1 (5 bases). TRBV23-1 is treated as an ORF (open reading frame) with a function not yet certain. CDR3 length: 16 residues. V was cut by 0 bases and J by 4 bases, with 15 bases left in between.

This chain joins TRBV7-8 and TRBJ1-2, with a tentative D call TRBD1 (6 bases). The V end was cut by 5 bases, the J end by 0 bases, with 13 bases between. Germline CDR1 reads SGHVS; CDR2 reads FQNEAQ. The CDR3 runs to 15 residues. CDR3 in DNA: TGTGCCAGCAGCCTCCCGACAGGATCTAACTATGGCTACACCTTC. Its protein is CASSLPTGSNYGYTF.

The chain's CDR3 is CASSVPPQGAWNTGELFF. The CDR3 nucleotides are TGTGCCAGCAGTGTCCCGCCACAGGGGGCATGGAACACCGGGGAGCTGTTTTTT. V is TRBV6-4 and J is TRBJ2-2; 9 bases line up with TRBD1. Germline V gene lookup returns CDR1 MRHNA and CDR2 SNTAGT. This CDR3 has 18 amino acids. After removal of 4 bases from V and 1 base from J, the junction contained 10 bases not matched to a gene.

This clone is classed as medium-sized (0.01 to 0.1%). The rearrangement links TRBV6-4 to TRBJ2-1; TRBD2 matches at 7 bases. The CDR3 totals 16 residues. V lost 0 bases and J lost 6; bases outside the gene matches: 8. Germline CDR1 and CDR2: MRHNA and SNTAGT. In DNA, the CDR3 is TGTGCCAGCAGTGACTCTTCCAGCGGGGACGTCAATGAGCAGTTCTTC. Translated, it gives CASSDSSSGDVNEQFF.

The V and J genes are TRBV7-2 and TRBJ1-2; 7 bases align to TRBD1. Germline V CDR1 and CDR2: SGHTA, FQGNSA. Trimming at V came to 5 bases and at J to 0 bases, leaving 6 bases not matched to a gene. The CDR3 length is 15 residues. CDR3 nucleotides: TGTGCCAGCAGCGCGGGACAGTTAGCTAACTATGGCTACACCTTC. This translates into CASSAGQLANYGYTF.

The chain uses TRBV5-1 and TRBJ1-1, with 8 bases that match TRBD1. The CDR3 totals 14 residues. CDR1 is SGHRS, CDR2 YFSETQ, per germline. After removal of 4 bases from V and 7 bases from J, the junction contained 9 bases not matched to a gene. The CDR3 DNA sequence: TGCGCCAGCAGCCTTCAGGGGGCGACCAATGAAGCTTTCTTT. It encodes CASSLQGATNEAFF.

This sequence joins TRBV6-5 and TRBJ1-2, with 12 bases that match TRBD1. The germline V gene has CDR1 MNHEY and CDR2 SVGAGI. The V gene end was trimmed by 7 bases and the J gene end by 8 bases; junction bases not matched to a gene: 11. CDR3 length equals 15 residues. In DNA, the CDR3 is TGTGCCAGCACCGAAGGGACAGGGGGCAGGGCCGGCTACACCTTC. The encoded protein is CASTEGTGGRAGYTF.

This chain uses TRBV5-5 with TRBJ1-2; D is possibly TRBD1 (5 bases). Germline loops: CDR1 SGHKS, CDR2 YYEKEE (reference sequence). V lost 3 bases and J lost 6, with 12 bases in between. The CDR3 covers 13 residues. The CDR3 protein is CASSYRGEHGYTF. In nucleotides, the CDR3 is TGTGCCAGCAGCTACCGAGGGGAGCATGGCTACACCTTC.

The rearrangement uses TRBV5-1 and TRBJ1-1, with a tentative D call TRBD1 (5 bases). The CDR3 consists of 14 residues. Trimming cost V 0 bases and J 6 bases, with 12 bases left between them. Germline CDR1 is SGHRS and CDR2 is YFSETQ. CDR3 sequence: CASSLGQGFPEAFF. CDR3 DNA sequence: TGCGCCAGCAGCTTGGGGCAGGGTTTCCCTGAAGCTTTCTTT.

A single count supports this clone. This chain connects TRBV10-1 to TRBJ1-2, with 7 bases aligning to TRBD1. This CDR3 is 18 amino acids long. CDR1 is WNHNN and CDR2 is SYGVQD in the germline V gene (reference sequence). Trimming cost V 6 bases and J 2 bases; bases outside gene matches: 18. CDR3: CASSAPYFLRDRNYGYTF. The CDR3, as DNA: TGCGCCAGCAGCGCCCCTTACTTCCTCCGGGACAGAAACTATGGCTACACCTTC.

The genes are TRBV10-1 and TRBJ1-4; the D is unclear. Germline V gene lookup returns CDR1 WNHNN and CDR2 SYGVQD (reference sequence). This CDR3 is 15 amino acids long. Trimming took 3 bases from V and 8 from J, leaving 16 bases between them. CDR3 amino acids: CASSEGTGRSEKLFF. DNA of the CDR3: TGCGCCAGCAGTGAAGGCACGGGCCGTAGCGAAAAACTGTTTTTT.

CDR3 region: CASRLQGAETQYF. The CDR3 DNA reads as TGTGCCAGCAGGCTTCAGGGGGCTGAGACCCAGTACTTC. The V gene is TRBV2, the J gene TRBJ2-5, with 8 bases identical to TRBD1. J lost 5 bases, V lost 6 bases, and 5 bases had no gene match. The CDR3 runs to 13 residues. Germline V lookup: CDR1 SNHLY, CDR2 FYNNEI. The full variable domain, with the rest looked up from reference TRBV2 and TRBJ2-5, is EPEVTQTPSHQVTQMGQEVILRCVPISNHLYFYWYRQILGQKVEFLVSFYNNEISEKSEIFDDQFSVERPDGSNFTLKIRSTKLEDSAMYFCASRLQGAETQYFGPGTRLLVL.